The T cell receptor (beta chain) described here comes from a study of early T cells in non-severe SARS-CoV-2 infection. Study information: Sequenced bulk RNA came from whole blood that was unsorted, and chains were unpaired.

The CDR3 sequence is 12 residues long. V trimming: 3 bases; J trimming: 13 bases; junction bases outside the gene matches: 7. CDR1 is LGHNA, CDR2 YSLEER, per germline. The table lists this clonotype with many counts. TCRdb reprocessed the 5' RACE reads with MiXCR, giving one entry per CDR3 protein. The data contain 35,000 to 50,000 distinct CDR3 sequences, roughly 6% of them singletons. The chain has TRBV4-3 and TRBJ1-2, with TRBD1 identical over 8 bases. The TCR sequence derives from an adult who was a healthcare worker with PCR-confirmed SARS-CoV-2 infection or an uninfected control (not recorded which). Sequencing input: whole blood. The CDR3 DNA reads TGCGCCAGCAGCCAGGGGGACAGGCAAGCCACCTTC. Its protein product is CASSQGDRQATF.